A single sample gave rise to the 7 T cell receptor beta chains below, sequenced in a study of blood T cell repertoires in COVID-19 (dated by TCRdb to 2020 to 2022). Libraries were built with the immunoSEQ multiplex PCR assay. This immuneACCESS table, as held by TCRdb, lists in-frame sequences with V and J called but not all clones. Of the missing ones, under half trace to an unresolved V gene in checked studies; the others have no known cause. This sample lists some 270,000 clones; approximately 85% were detected once. The top ten constitute 4.3% of the sample. Material: PBMCs or T cells enriched from blood (not recorded which). These receptors were collected from a woman between 25 and 40 years old who had recovered from COVID-19.

The rearrangement uses TRBV6-5 and TRBJ1-1; 10 positions match TRBD1. The germline V gene encodes CDR1 MNHEY and CDR2 SVGAGI. This CDR3 region has 15 residues. With 7 bases clipped from V and 1 base from J, the junction kept 6 bases outside the gene matches. The CDR3 nucleotides read TGTGCCAGCATATATTGGGACAGGGGGAACACTGAAGCTTTCTTT. As protein: CASIYWDRGNTEAFF.

The chain carries TRBV14 and TRBJ1-1; 12 nucleotides line up with TRBD1. The CDR3 consists of 19 residues. CDR1 is SGHDN, CDR2 FVKESK, per germline. After removal of 1 base from V and 1 base from J, the junction contained 10 bases not matched to a gene. CDR3 nucleotide sequence: TGTGCCAGCAGCCAAGGTGTGGCGGGACAGGGGGCGGGGAACACTGAAGCTTTCTTT. Its protein is CASSQGVAGQGAGNTEAFF.

The gene calls are TRBV7-7 and TRBJ2-3; TRBD2 matches at 10 bases. V lost 5 bases and J lost 6; bases outside the gene matches: 2. Per the germline V gene, CDR1 is SSHAT and CDR2 is FNYEAQ (reference sequence). This CDR3 has 13 amino acids. The CDR3 is CASSAGLADTQYF. In DNA form, the CDR3 reads TGTGCCAGCAGCGCGGGACTAGCGGATACGCAGTATTTT.

The J gene is TRBJ2-7, the V gene TRBV28; TRBD1 might be the D (5 bases). The germline V gene has CDR1 MDHEN and CDR2 SYDVKM. The CDR3 is 12 amino acids. Trimming left V 10 bases short and J 4 bases short, with 14 bases between. CDR3 bases: TGTGCCACTGCTTCACAGGAGTACGAGCAGTACTTC. Its translation: CATASQEYEQYF.

The chain joins TRBV25-1 to TRBJ2-1; 8 bases are a match to TRBD1. CDR3 length equals 15 residues. J was trimmed by 4 bases and V by 9 bases; bases with no gene match: 11. The V gene's germline CDR1 is MGHDK and CDR2 SYGVNS. The CDR3 reads CASEPGTGGYNEQFF. In DNA form, the CDR3 reads TGTGCCAGTGAACCCGGGACAGGAGGATACAATGAGCAGTTCTTC.

The CDR3 here is CATSDRAAGQGVYGYTF. DNA of the CDR3: TGTGCCACCAGTGATCGTGCCGCGGGACAGGGGGTCTATGGCTACACCTTC. The chain recombines TRBV24-1 with TRBJ1-2, with 11 bases matching TRBD1. CDR1 KGHDR and CDR2 SFDVKD come from the germline V gene. V gave up 3 bases and J gave up 4 bases; unmatched junction bases: 9. The CDR3 is made up of 17 amino acids.

J is TRBJ1-1 and V is TRBV7-8; weak D call: TRBD1 (5 bases). V lost 4 bases and J 4 bases, leaving 16 bases between the germline ends. The CDR3 sequence is 15 residues long. Germline CDR1 SGHVS, CDR2 FQNEAQ. CDR3 residues: CASSSRGTGGTEAFF. The CDR3 DNA is TGTGCCAGCAGCTCTAGAGGAACGGGGGGCACTGAAGCTTTCTTT.